The present T cell receptor (beta chain) was sequenced within a study of CD8 T cell repertoires and HIV-1 epitope variants. For the study at large: Each of Twenty-five Gag and Nef epitope peptides stimulated a separate culture. Autologous T cell-negative cells served as antigen-presenting cells in equal numbers. 1M T cells were kept uncultured as a baseline. Whole-study results and caveats: Nef KF9 drew about five clonotypes and HW9 one, without TAALDMSHF responses.

Here immunoSEQ multiplex PCR was the method, and the copy in TCRdb shows in-frame clones only, minus some. The table includes some 4,100 clones, 50% to 80% detected once. Trimming at V came to 3 bases and at J to 7 bases, leaving 10 bases not matched to a gene. Germline CDR1 is MGHRA and CDR2 is YSYEKL. CDR3 length: 17 amino acids. In the case of this clone: The antigen is unknown.

Sequencing was done on a sample of cultured CD8+ T cells derived from PBMCs. The origin of this receptor is a male donor with HIV. This chain joins TRBV4-1 and TRBJ2-1; TRBD2 aligns across 12 bases. CDR3 loop: CASSQAPSGGAQNEQFF. CDR3 sequence (DNA): TGCGCCAGCAGCCAGGCCCCTAGCGGGGGGGCACAGAATGAGCAGTTCTTC.